Presented here are 26 T cell receptor beta chains from one specimen sequenced in a study of beta chain features in type 1 diabetes. Expressed TCRB transcripts were sequenced because the isolated RNA had all been reverse transcribed beforehand. Generated by immunoSEQ multiplex PCR, the TCRdb table keeps only in-frame clones and is missing some. The sample includes hundreds of thousands of clones, roughly 16% of them seen just once. Material: naive CD4+ T cells from blood. The receptors stem from a woman in her late teens or twenties in good health.

This clone was picked up a small number of times. The CDR3 is CASSLGGQQGDHNEQFF. In DNA, the CDR3 is TGTGCCAGCAGCTTAGGCGGGCAGCAGGGAGACCACAATGAGCAGTTCTTC. The chain employs TRBV7-3 and TRBJ2-1, with D perhaps assigned TRBD1 or TRBD2 (5 bases each). The CDR3 is 17 amino acids. Trimming took off 2 bases at V and 5 bases at J, with 19 bases between the two ends. CDR1 is SGHTA and CDR2 is FQGTGA in the germline V gene.

The chain recombines TRBV19 with TRBJ2-1; TRBD2 agrees at 9 bases. V gave up 6 bases and J gave up 3 bases; unmatched junction bases: 9. Germline CDR1 is LNHDA and CDR2 is SQIVND (reference sequence). The CDR3 consists of 16 residues. The chain's CDR3 is CASRGLAGNFYNEQFF. Written as DNA, the CDR3 is TGTGCCAGTAGAGGTCTAGCGGGGAATTTCTACAATGAGCAGTTCTTC. The complete variable domain, with remaining parts taken from reference TRBV19 and TRBJ2-1, reads DGGITQSPKYLFRKEGQNVTLSCEQNLNHDAMYWYRQDPGQGLRLIYYSQIVNDFQKGDIAEGYSVSREKKESFPLTVTSAQKNPTAFYLCASRGLAGNFYNEQFFGPGTRLTVL.

This clone was counted only a few times. This sequence joins TRBV7-2 and TRBJ2-7, with TRBD2 identical over 11 bases. Losses at the gene ends were 0 bases for V and 3 bases for J; bases not matched to a gene: 7. The CDR3 spans 17 residues. Germline-derived CDR1 and CDR2 are SGHTA and FQGNSA. The CDR3 loop is CASSLAGTSGNFYEQYF. The CDR3 DNA reads TGTGCCAGCAGCTTAGCGGGGACTAGCGGTAATTTCTACGAGCAGTACTTC.

The chain links TRBV27 to TRBJ2-7; 8 bases agree with TRBD2. The junction had 7 bases not matched to a gene; V was cut back by 3 bases and J by 3 bases. Germline V gives CDR1 MNHEY, CDR2 SMNVEV (reference sequence). This CDR3 has 15 amino acids. CDR3 sequence (DNA): TGTGCCAGCAGTTTTGTAAGCGGGAGAGGCTACGAGCAGTACTTC. It yields the protein CASSFVSGRGYEQYF.

The V call is TRBV28, the J call TRBJ1-5; D is uncertain. This CDR3 has 13 amino acids. Germline V CDR1 and CDR2: MDHEN, SYDVKM. V lost 3 bases to trimming and J lost 7 bases, with 10 bases between them. The CDR3 reads CASSLTMGQPQHF. CDR3 sequence (DNA): TGTGCCAGCAGTTTGACAATGGGGCAGCCCCAGCATTTT.

Only a few counts were recorded for this clone. This sequence joins TRBV28 and TRBJ2-1; 13 bases align to TRBD2. V lost 5 bases, J lost 7 bases, and 11 bases stayed unmatched. This CDR3 is 17 amino acids long. Looked up from germline, CDR1 is MDHEN and CDR2 is SYDVKM. CDR3 sequence: CASSKLAGGPIDNEQFF. CDR3 nucleotide sequence: TGTGCCAGCAGTAAACTAGCGGGAGGGCCTATTGATAATGAGCAGTTCTTC.

The chain employs TRBV6-5 and TRBJ2-1, with 8 positions matching TRBD2. Trimming at V came to 9 bases and at J to 9 bases, leaving 13 bases not matched to a gene. Germline values: CDR1 MNHEY, CDR2 SVGAGI. The CDR3 extends over 14 amino acids. Here the CDR3 reads CASRAASGRGEQFF. DNA of the CDR3: TGTGCCAGTAGGGCGGCCAGCGGGAGAGGTGAGCAGTTCTTC.

This clone was detected a few times. V and J are TRBV4-3 and TRBJ1-2, with a possible D match to TRBD1 (5 bases). Germline-derived CDR1 and CDR2 are LGHNA and YSLEER. V shed 3 bases and J shed 4 bases, with 15 bases lying between them. The CDR3 totals 15 residues. The CDR3 DNA sequence: TGCGCCAGCAGCCAGGGCTGGGACGGACGCTATGGCTACACCTTC. This gives the protein CASSQGWDGRYGYTF.

This clone was counted a few times. V gene TRBV10-3 combines with J gene TRBJ2-1, with a weak D call TRBD2 (6 bases). This CDR3 is 15 amino acids long. The V end was cut by 9 bases, the J end by 7 bases, with 22 bases between. Per germline, CDR1 ENHRY and CDR2 SYGVKD. CDR3 sequence reads: CAIRDSHHLGNEQFF. CDR3 DNA sequence: TGTGCCATTCGGGACTCCCACCATCTGGGAAATGAGCAGTTCTTC.

The chain uses TRBV4-1 and TRBJ1-5; TRBD1 matches 7 bases. The V gene end was trimmed by 1 base and the J gene end by 7 bases; junction bases not matched to a gene: 7. CDR1 MGHRA and CDR2 YSYEKL come from the germline V gene. CDR3 size: 15 residues. CDR3 nucleotides: TGCGCCAGCAGCCAAGGGGGACAGTCTGGACAGCCCCAGCATTTT. Translation: CASSQGGQSGQPQHF.

The rearrangement joins TRBV6-1 to TRBJ1-5, with D unclear. V gave up 6 bases and J gave up 2 bases, with 8 bases separating them. The CDR3 is made up of 13 amino acids. The V gene's germline CDR1 is MNHNS and CDR2 SASEGT. Here the CDR3 DNA reads TGTGCCAGCAGCCAGGAGGGCAATCAGCCCCAGCATTTT. Translation gives CASSQEGNQPQHF.

The chain uses TRBV7-2 and TRBJ1-5; D uncertain. The germline V gene has CDR1 SGHTA and CDR2 FQGNSA. This CDR3 has 13 amino acids. The V and J ends lost 3 bases and 6 bases respectively, with 9 bases between them. The CDR3, as DNA: TGTGCCAGCAGCTTCTGGGGAAGTCAGCCCCAGCATTTT. Translating gives CASSFWGSQPQHF.

This clone was seen more than once but under ten times. The gene calls are TRBV18 and TRBJ2-1; D assignment may be TRBD1 or TRBD2 (5 bases each). The CDR3 loop spans 12 amino acids. V shed 0 bases and J shed 10 bases, with 7 bases lying between them. The germline CDR1 and CDR2 sequences are KGHSH and LQKENI. The CDR3 loop is CASSPPWGEQFF. The CDR3 region has the DNA TGTGCCAGCTCACCACCGTGGGGGGAGCAGTTCTTC.

This clone has more than one count but fewer than ten. The rearrangement links TRBV10-3 to TRBJ2-3; perhaps TRBD2 as D (5 bases). The V and J ends lost 6 bases and 5 bases respectively, with 15 bases between them. CDR1 is ENHRY and CDR2 is SYGVKD in the germline V gene. There are 14 residues in the CDR3. The CDR3 coding sequence is TGTGCCATCAGGCCCACTAGTTCGCAAGATACGCAGTATTTT. Its protein product is CAIRPTSSQDTQYF.

V usage is TRBV4-2 and J usage is TRBJ2-1, with 7 bases that match TRBD2. Germline V gene data show CDR1 as LGHNA and CDR2 as YNFKEQ. CDR3 size: 17 residues. With V trimmed by 0 bases and J by 0 bases, 5 bases remained unmatched. The CDR3 DNA follows: TGTGCCAGCAGCCAAGATACGCGCGGGAGCTCCTACAATGAGCAGTTCTTC. Translating it yields CASSQDTRGSSYNEQFF.

As to this clone: Other DNA sequences within the sample encode an identical CDR3. The V gene is TRBV19, the J gene TRBJ1-1; D is unclear. Between the trimmed V and J ends, which lost 5 bases and 1 base, there was a span of 5 bases. The CDR3 has 12 residues. Germline assignment: CDR1 LNHDA and CDR2 SQIVND (reference sequence). The CDR3 nucleotides read TGTGCCAGTAGTCGGGCGAACACTGAAGCTTTCTTT. This translates into CASSRANTEAFF.

This clone was observed a handful of times. V usage is TRBV9 and J usage is TRBJ2-7; D is possibly TRBD1 (5 bases). V was cut by 0 bases and J by 4 bases, with 14 bases left in between. This CDR3 is built from 15 residues. The germline CDR1 and CDR2 sequences are SGDLS and YYNGEE. This chain's CDR3 is CASSVEPGSGYEQYF. Written as DNA, the CDR3 is TGTGCCAGCAGCGTAGAGCCAGGGTCGGGTTACGAGCAGTACTTC.

The V gene is TRBV7-2, the J gene TRBJ2-4; no firm D call. Germline V lookup: CDR1 SGHTA, CDR2 FQGNSA. The V end lost 5 bases, the J end lost 0 bases, and 11 bases lay between the germline ends. The CDR3 length is 15 residues. The CDR3 protein is CASSRGLLAKNIQYF. In DNA form, the CDR3 reads TGTGCCAGCAGCCGCGGTCTGCTAGCCAAAAACATTCAGTACTTC. The full variable domain, its missing parts supplied by reference TRBV7-2 and TRBJ2-4, is GAGVSQSPSNKVTEKGKDVELRCDPISGHTALYWYRQSLGQGLEFLIYFQGNSAPDKSGLPSDRFSAERTGGSVSTLTIQRTQQEDSAVYLCASSRGLLAKNIQYFGAGTRLSVL.

On this clone: One junction end does not reproduce the germline sequence, and a read error may be involved. Other DNA sequences of this sample code for an identical CDR3. This sequence joins TRBV7-9 and TRBJ1-1; D is undetermined. The CDR3 sequence is 13 residues long. CDR1 and CDR2 from the germline V gene are SEHNR and FQNEAQ (reference sequence). CDR3 nucleotide sequence: TGTGCCAGCAGTTTAGTAATGAACACTGAAGCTTTCTTT. Its protein is CASSLVMNTEAFF.

This clone was detected only a few times. The rearrangement links TRBV9 to TRBJ2-4; unclear D gene. V lost 0 bases to trimming and J lost 1 base, with 8 bases between them. This CDR3 contains 15 residues. Per the germline V gene, CDR1 is SGDLS and CDR2 is YYNGEE. This CDR3 reads CASSVDVGAKNIQYF. In DNA form, the CDR3 reads TGTGCCAGCAGCGTAGATGTTGGCGCCAAAAACATTCAGTACTTC.

The CDR3 coding sequence is TGTGCCAGCAGCTCCACGGGACACTTTAATGAAAAACTGTTTTTT. Translating it yields CASSSTGHFNEKLFF. This sequence joins TRBV14 and TRBJ1-4; a weak D match, TRBD1 (6 bases). CDR3 length equals 15 residues. From germline, CDR1 is SGHDN and CDR2 FVKESK. Trimming left V 5 bases short and J 4 bases short, with 14 bases between.

A note on this clone: Other DNA sequences in this sample translate to the same CDR3. The J gene is TRBJ2-1, the V gene TRBV2, with 9 bases identical to TRBD2. The trim removed 3 bases at V and 6 bases at J, leaving 3 bases unmatched. The CDR3 sequence is 14 residues long. CDR1 and CDR2 (germline): SNHLY, FYNNEI. In DNA form, the CDR3 reads TGTGCCAGCAGTGAGCTGACTAGCGGCAATGAGCAGTTCTTC. It translates to CASSELTSGNEQFF.

In this sample, this clone turned up a few times. The chain links TRBV7-6 to TRBJ2-7; D remains unclear. CDR1 SGHVS and CDR2 FNYEAQ come from the germline V gene. The CDR3 has 18 residues. V gave up 5 bases and J gave up 4 bases, with 27 bases separating them. The CDR3 loop is CASSTRSAYTELTYEQYF. The CDR3 DNA is TGTGCCAGCAGCACCCGGTCGGCCTACACGGAGTTAACATACGAGCAGTACTTC.

The CDR3 sequence is CASSAVGDTQYF. The CDR3 DNA reads as TGTGCCAGCAGCGCGGTGGGGGATACGCAGTATTTT. The chain uses TRBV9 and TRBJ2-3; D remains ambiguous. Trimming stripped 3 bases from V and 6 bases from J, with 8 bases between. Germline-derived CDR1 and CDR2 are SGDLS and YYNGEE. The CDR3 is 12 residues long.

This chain uses TRBV4-3 with TRBJ2-1; TRBD2 aligns across 11 bases. Germline V gene lookup returns CDR1 LGHNA and CDR2 YSLEER. Unmatched junction bases numbered 5, after V lost 1 base and J lost 9 bases. CDR3 length: 15 amino acids. In nucleotides, the CDR3 is TGCGCCAGCAGCCAAGGACTAGCGGGATCGAGTGAGCAGTTCTTC. Translated: CASSQGLAGSSEQFF.

This clone was observed a few times. The genes are TRBV18 and TRBJ2-7; D is possibly TRBD2 (6 bases). V was trimmed by 0 bases and J by 3 bases, leaving 12 bases between them. The CDR3 runs 15 residues. CDR1 is KGHSH, CDR2 LQKENI, per germline. Written as DNA, the CDR3 is TGTGCCAGCTCACCACCGGTGCGGGGAAGCTACGAGCAGTACTTC. Translated: CASSPPVRGSYEQYF.